These 14 T cell receptor beta chains originate from one sample sequenced in a study of T cells in Graves' hyperthyroidism and ophthalmopathy. The source material, RNA transcripts, was used to amplify TCR beta CDR3 regions. Carried out on the TCR CDR3, a first-round RT-PCR used the HTBI primer set. TCRdb re-analysed the multiplex PCR reads in MiXCR, keeping a single row per CDR3 protein. Seen here are some 600,000 distinct CDR3 sequences, roughly 46% observed once, and the top ten hold about 7.8%. The specimen was peripheral blood or thyroid tissue (not recorded which). These receptors all stem from a woman under 30 with Graves' hyperthyroidism.

This clonotype was recorded many times. The V and J genes are TRBV10-3 and TRBJ2-7, with D hard to call. This CDR3 has 12 residues. CDR1 is ENHRY, CDR2 SYGVKD, per germline. V lost 2 bases and J lost 6, with 8 bases in between. CDR3 protein: CAISEGVSEQYF. The CDR3 DNA is TGTGCCATCAGTGAGGGGGTGTCCGAGCAGTACTTC.

The rearrangement joins TRBV9 to TRBJ2-5; TRBD2 agrees at 8 bases. The CDR3 has 15 residues. Losses at the gene ends were 4 bases for V and 0 bases for J; bases not matched to a gene: 5. Per the germline V gene, CDR1 is SGDLS and CDR2 is YYNGEE. The CDR3 coding sequence is TGTGCCAGCAGCCCCGCGGGGGGATACCAAGAGACCCAGTACTTC. Protein product: CASSPAGGYQETQYF. The full variable domain, rest sourced from reference TRBV9 and TRBJ2-5, is DSGVTQTPKHLITATGQRVTLRCSPRSGDLSVYWYQQSLDQGLQFLIQYYNGEERAKGNILERFSAQQFPDLHSELNLSSLELGDSALYFCASSPAGGYQETQYFGPGTRLLVL.

This clonotype has at least ten counts. V gene TRBV25-1 combines with J gene TRBJ2-5, with D possibly being TRBD1 (5 bases). This CDR3 contains 13 residues. Germline-derived CDR1 and CDR2 are MGHDK and SYGVNS. Trimming removed 2 bases at V and 2 bases at J, with 6 bases between. DNA of the CDR3: TGTGCCAGCAGTGAACAGGGACAAGAGACCCAGTACTTC. Translating it yields CASSEQGQETQYF.

The gene calls are TRBV6-9 and TRBJ1-2; D perhaps matches TRBD1 (6 bases). Germline CDR1 and CDR2: MNHGY and SVAAGI. The CDR3 runs 12 residues. Trimming stripped 4 bases from V and 8 bases from J, with 11 bases between. This CDR3 is CASSFPQGGYTF. The CDR3, as DNA: TGTGCCAGCAGTTTCCCACAGGGAGGCTACACCTTC.

V is TRBV24-1 and J is TRBJ2-5; no clear D. The ends were cut back, 12 bases at V and 2 bases at J, with 15 bases in the middle. CDR1 KGHDR and CDR2 SFDVKD come from the germline V gene. There are 13 residues in the CDR3. This CDR3 is CAQPPTQQETQYF. In nucleotides, the CDR3 is TGTGCCCAACCTCCAACACAACAAGAGACCCAGTACTTC.

This clonotype has more than one count but fewer than ten. The chain links TRBV20-1 to TRBJ1-3; tentative D call: TRBD1 (6 bases). The CDR3 spans 16 residues. Germline V CDR1 and CDR2: DFQATT, SNEGSKA (reference sequence). V gave up 6 bases and J gave up 0 bases, with 18 bases separating them. The DNA for the CDR3 is TGCAGTGCCAATAACGAACAGGGTCTCTCTGGAAACACCATATATTTT. Residues: CSANNEQGLSGNTIYF.

The chain couples TRBV2 to TRBJ1-5; D gene ambiguous. V lost 7 bases and J 3 bases, leaving 7 bases between the germline ends. The CDR3 is 12 amino acids. CDR1 SNHLY and CDR2 FYNNEI come from the germline V gene. CDR3 in DNA: TGTGCCAGCATGGAACTCAATCAGCCCCAGCATTTT. Protein: CASMELNQPQHF.

The chain links TRBV4-1 to TRBJ2-7, with D maybe TRBD1 (5 bases). The V end was cut by 0 bases, the J end by 1 base, with 10 bases between. CDR1 MGHRA and CDR2 YSYEKL come from the germline V gene. The CDR3 length is 15 residues. DNA of the CDR3: TGCGCCAGCAGCCAAGAGGACACCCAATCCTACGAGCAGTACTTC. It translates to CASSQEDTQSYEQYF.

V is TRBV2 and J is TRBJ2-7, with TRBD1 matching over 9 bases. The CDR3 runs to 14 residues. With V trimmed by 6 bases and J by 5 bases, 8 bases remained unmatched. CDR1 is SNHLY, CDR2 FYNNEI, per germline. CDR3 region: CASSYRGLTNEQYF. CDR3 DNA sequence: TGTGCCAGCAGCTACAGGGGGCTTACGAACGAGCAGTACTTC. The entire variable domain, with the rest obtained from reference TRBV2 and TRBJ2-7, is as follows: EPEVTQTPSHQVTQMGQEVILRCVPISNHLYFYWYRQILGQKVEFLVSFYNNEISEKSEIFDDQFSVERPDGSNFTLKIRSTKLEDSAMYFCASSYRGLTNEQYFGPGTRLTVT.

With regard to this clonotype: The germline gene is not matched at one end of the junction; a read error may be the cause. The chain recombines TRBV7-2 with TRBJ2-7; TRBD2 might be the D (6 bases). The CDR3 spans 16 residues. CDR1 SGHTA and CDR2 FQGNSA come from the germline V gene. Here the CDR3 DNA reads TGTGCCAGCAGCTCGCGACGTGGGAGGACTTCCTACGAGCAGCACTTC. It codes for CASSSRRGRTSYEQHF.

This chain links TRBV25-1 with TRBJ2-7; D gene unclear. The CDR3 has 16 residues. Trimming pared 8 bases from V and 4 bases from J, leaving 24 bases between. Germline CDR1 MGHDK, CDR2 SYGVNS. This CDR3 reads CASPLDHQTIPYEQYF. In DNA, the CDR3 is TGTGCCAGCCCCTTAGACCACCAGACGATTCCTTACGAGCAGTACTTC.

A word on this clonotype: Germline and junction disagree at one end, which may indicate a read error. This CDR3 reads CTSRGRGEKLFF. CDR3 DNA sequence: TGTACCAGCAGGGGCCGGGGGGAAAAACTGTTTTTT. The gene calls are TRBV2 and TRBJ1-4, with a weak D call TRBD1 (6 bases). The CDR3 spans 12 residues. CDR1 SNHLY and CDR2 FYNNEI come from the germline V gene.

This clonotype was counted ten times or more. The genes are TRBV2 and TRBJ1-1; 7 bases are shared with TRBD1. V lost 11 bases and J lost 0; bases outside the gene matches: 6. CDR1 SNHLY and CDR2 FYNNEI come from the germline V gene. CDR3 size: 13 residues. The CDR3 loop reads CAVGRGMNTEAFF. The DNA of the CDR3 is TGTGCCGTCGGCAGGGGGATGAACACTGAAGCTTTCTTT. The whole variable domain, filled in from reference TRBV2 and TRBJ1-1, reads EPEVTQTPSHQVTQMGQEVILRCVPISNHLYFYWYRQILGQKVEFLVSFYNNEISEKSEIFDDQFSVERPDGSNFTLKIRSTKLEDSAMYFCAVGRGMNTEAFFGQGTRLTVV.

Concerning this clonotype: No conserved phenylalanine or tryptophan is present at the end of the CDR3, so a read error is the likely explanation. The limits of the CDR3 on the DNA are not certain, so only TCRdb's listed CDR3 is given. This sequence joins TRBV12-3 or TRBV12-4 and TRBJ2-7. The CDR3 contains 8 residues when both ends are counted. The CDR3 here is CASSEANP.